The 22 T cell receptor beta chains reported below all come from one sample, sequenced in a study of response to subunit inactivated influenza vaccine. TCRdb analysed the RT-PCR reads with MiXCR anew, one entry per CDR3 protein. The sample shows about 150,000 distinct CDR3 sequences, approximately 12% of them seen only once. Material: CD8+ T cells sorted from PBMCs, obtained around 25 months after vaccination. Receptors were obtained from a man between 50 and 70 years old who received an inactivated influenza vaccine.

Here the CDR3 DNA reads TGTGCCAGCAGCTTAGTGGCGGGGAAGAGCACAGATACGCAGTATTTT. Translation: CASSLVAGKSTDTQYF. The chain uses TRBV7-9 and TRBJ2-3, with D maybe TRBD2 (6 bases). This CDR3 has 16 amino acids. Between the trimmed V and J ends, which lost 1 base and 0 bases, there was a span of 11 bases. Germline loops: CDR1 SEHNR, CDR2 FQNEAQ (reference sequence).

This chain joins TRBV29-1 and TRBJ2-7; TRBD1 might be the D (6 bases). This CDR3 region has 15 residues. The germline V gene has CDR1 SQVTM and CDR2 ANQGSEA. Trimming shortened V by 0 bases and J by 2 bases, and 14 bases separated the two germline ends. The CDR3 coding sequence is TGCAGCGTTGAAGATCCCGGGACATCGACCTACGAGCAGTACTTC. As protein: CSVEDPGTSTYEQYF.

The J gene is TRBJ2-5, the V gene TRBV12-3 or TRBV12-4; the D gene is possibly TRBD2 (6 bases). Trimming pared 1 base from V and 4 bases from J, leaving 13 bases between. The CDR3 runs to 15 residues. Written as DNA, the CDR3 is TGTGCCAGCAGTTTAGAGGGAGGCAGTTCAGAGACCCAGTACTTC. Its translation: CASSLEGGSSETQYF.

Many counts were recorded for this clonotype. This chain connects TRBV9 to TRBJ2-5; 9 nucleotides agree with TRBD2. With 0 bases clipped from V and 5 bases from J, the junction kept 11 bases outside the gene matches. The CDR3 consists of 17 residues. Germline lookup yields CDR1 SGDLS and CDR2 YYNGEE. CDR3 loop: CASSVDAAGGPGETQYF. The CDR3 DNA follows: TGTGCCAGCAGCGTAGATGCGGCGGGGGGGCCTGGGGAGACCCAGTACTTC. Drawing the rest from reference TRBV9 and TRBJ2-5, the complete variable domain is DSGVTQTPKHLITATGQRVTLRCSPRSGDLSVYWYQQSLDQGLQFLIQYYNGEERAKGNILERFSAQQFPDLHSELNLSSLELGDSALYFCASSVDAAGGPGETQYFGPGTRLLVL.

This clonotype came up a few times. V is TRBV3-1 and J is TRBJ2-3, with 8 bases matching TRBD2. Trimming removed 1 base from V and 2 bases from J; junction bases left unmatched: 8. CDR1 is LGHDT and CDR2 is YNNKEL in the germline V gene (reference sequence). The CDR3 length is 17 residues. CDR3 nucleotide sequence: TGTGCCAGCAGCCAAGTGCCGGCGCGGGGGGACACAGATACGCAGTATTTT. Its protein is CASSQVPARGDTDTQYF.

This clonotype was detected only a few times. A much larger clone differs by one base, so this may be a read error. V gene TRBV12-3 or TRBV12-4 combines with J gene TRBJ2-5; the D is unclear. The V end lost 5 bases, the J end lost 5 bases, and 15 bases lay between the germline ends. The CDR3 is made up of 14 amino acids. The CDR3 here is CASSTTWAGETQYF. The CDR3 DNA follows: TGTGCCAGCAGTACCACATGGGCTGGGGAGACCCAGTACTTC.

This clonotype was found many times. The chain couples TRBV15 to TRBJ1-1; D ambiguous. This CDR3 has 13 residues. Deletions cut 0 bases from V and 6 bases from J, with 8 bases between. Per germline, CDR1 LNHNV and CDR2 YYDKDF (reference sequence). The CDR3 nucleotides read TGTGCCACCAGCAGAGATCGAGGGTCTGAAGCTTTCTTT. It encodes CATSRDRGSEAFF. The whole variable domain, remainder taken from reference TRBV15 and TRBJ1-1, is DAMVIQNPRYQVTQFGKPVTLSCSQTLNHNVMYWYQQKSSQAPKLLFHYYDKDFNNEADTPDNFQSRRPNTSFCFLDIRSPGLGDTAMYLCATSRDRGSEAFFGQGTRLTVV.

V and J are TRBV20-1 and TRBJ2-1; D gene uncertain. The CDR3 has 14 amino acids. The germline CDR1 and CDR2 sequences are DFQATT and SNEGSKA (reference sequence). V shed 1 base and J shed 8 bases, with 15 bases lying between them. The CDR3 region is CSARGASYYHEQFF. CDR3 DNA: TGCAGTGCTAGAGGGGCTAGTTATTATCATGAGCAGTTCTTC.

The CDR3 nucleotides are TGCAGTGCTAGAGACAGGGAAAATACTAACTATGGCTACACCTTC. Protein: CSARDRENTNYGYTF. The chain is built from TRBV20-1 and TRBJ1-2, with D possibly TRBD1 on 5 matching bases. With 0 bases removed from V and 0 bases from J, the gap between germline ends came to 11 bases. The CDR3 extends over 15 amino acids. The germline gives CDR1 DFQATT, CDR2 SNEGSKA (reference sequence).

The gene calls are TRBV29-1 and TRBJ2-1, with a possible D match to TRBD2 (7 bases). Germline assignment: CDR1 SQVTM and CDR2 ANQGSEA. CDR3 length: 13 residues. Trimming took off 4 bases at V and 4 bases at J, with 11 bases between the two ends. The CDR3: CSVAGGQYNEQFF. CDR3 bases: TGCAGCGTTGCGGGGGGCCAATACAATGAGCAGTTCTTC.

This clonotype was counted between two and nine times. The chain combines TRBV27 with TRBJ2-1; 11 bases match TRBD1. The CDR3 has 15 amino acids. J lost 5 bases, V lost 5 bases, and 5 bases had no gene match. CDR1 and CDR2 from the germline V gene are MNHEY and SMNVEV (reference sequence). CDR3 sequence reads: CASSVGTGGNNEQFF. Written as DNA, the CDR3 is TGTGCCAGCAGTGTAGGGACAGGGGGTAACAATGAGCAGTTCTTC.

There are a few counts of this clonotype. This chain connects TRBV3-1 to TRBJ2-3; no clear D. Per the germline V gene, CDR1 is LGHDT and CDR2 is YNNKEL (reference sequence). The V gene lost 4 bases and the J gene lost 5 bases, with 7 bases spanning the gap. The CDR3 covers 12 residues. CDR3 amino acids: CASSPSGDTQYF. The CDR3 DNA reads as TGTGCCAGCAGCCCATCCGGAGATACGCAGTATTTT.

A word on this clonotype: One end of the junction varies from germline; a read error may be responsible. This chain uses TRBV29-1 with TRBJ2-1, with 7 bases matching TRBD2. The CDR3 has 9 amino acids. Germline V gives CDR1 SQVTM, CDR2 ANQGSEA. The CDR3, as DNA: TGCAGCGTGGGAGGGCTCCCTCTTTTC. It translates to CSVGGLPLF.

This clonotype came up a few times. The V gene is TRBV20-1, the J gene TRBJ2-5; TRBD2 agrees at 8 bases. Trimming took 6 bases from V and 4 from J; bases not matched to a gene: 16. The germline gives CDR1 DFQATT, CDR2 SNEGSKA (reference sequence). This CDR3 has 16 amino acids. CDR3 in amino acids: CSAETHPREGRETQYF. DNA for the CDR3: TGCAGTGCGGAAACTCACCCCCGGGAGGGCCGAGAGACCCAGTACTTC.

The chain couples TRBV9 to TRBJ2-3; D is possibly TRBD1 (5 bases). The CDR3 contains 15 residues. Trimming pared 0 bases from V and 1 base from J, leaving 9 bases between. The germline V gene has CDR1 SGDLS and CDR2 YYNGEE. The CDR3 DNA reads TGTGCCAGCAGCGTAGGCTCAGGGCGCACAGATACGCAGTATTTT. It translates to CASSVGSGRTDTQYF.

This clonotype has just a few counts. The chain links TRBV6-5 to TRBJ2-2; TRBD1 agrees at 8 bases. Germline values: CDR1 MNHEY, CDR2 SVGAGI. V lost 2 bases and J lost 4; bases outside the gene matches: 9. The CDR3 spans 17 residues. The CDR3 here is CASSYGGQGALTGELFF. The CDR3 nucleotides are TGTGCCAGCAGTTACGGGGGGCAGGGGGCGCTCACCGGGGAGCTGTTTTTT.

Many counts were recorded for this clonotype. The chain has TRBV23-1 and TRBJ2-6; D unresolved. TRBV23-1 is an ORF, with its function uncertain. V lost 10 bases and J lost 0, with 10 bases in between. This CDR3 comprises 14 residues. In nucleotides, the CDR3 is TGCGCCAACTACAGCCTCTCTGGGGCCAACGTCCTGACTTTC. Protein product: CANYSLSGANVLTF.

The chain has TRBV27 and TRBJ2-7; D tentatively fits TRBD1 or TRBD2 (7 bases each). The CDR3 totals 14 residues. Trimming took 5 bases from V and 4 from J, leaving 15 bases between them. Germline V lookup: CDR1 MNHEY, CDR2 SMNVEV (reference sequence). CDR3 nucleotides: TGTGCCAGCAGTGGGACAGCCGGGGGGTACGAGCAGTACTTC. It specifies CASSGTAGGYEQYF.

Only a few counts were recorded for this clonotype. The chain combines TRBV6-2 or TRBV6-3 with TRBJ2-1; possible D gene TRBD2, 5 bases. The CDR3 length is 15 residues. CDR1 and CDR2 from the germline V gene are MNHEY and SVGEGT. The ends were cut back, 0 bases at V and 5 bases at J, with 11 bases in the middle. CDR3 loop: CASSYSALANNEQFF. The CDR3 nucleotides read TGTGCCAGCAGTTACTCAGCCCTAGCTAACAATGAGCAGTTCTTC.

V usage is TRBV2 and J usage is TRBJ2-7, with 9 bases that match TRBD1. V lost 6 bases to trimming and J lost 0 bases; unmatched junction nucleotides: 6. The germline gives CDR1 SNHLY, CDR2 FYNNEI. CDR3 size: 15 residues. CDR3: CASRLGTGSSYEQYF. The CDR3 nucleotides are TGTGCCAGCAGACTAGGGACAGGGAGCTCCTACGAGCAGTACTTC.

This clonotype was seen a handful of times. The chain couples TRBV7-9 to TRBJ2-1; 7 bases map to TRBD2. The CDR3 covers 15 residues. CDR1 and CDR2 from the germline V gene are SEHNR and FQNEAQ (reference sequence). Trimming removed 2 bases from V and 10 bases from J; junction bases left unmatched: 11. The CDR3 loop is CASSLRIVAGEEQFF. CDR3 nucleotides: TGTGCCAGCAGCTTAAGGATCGTTGCGGGAGAGGAGCAGTTCTTC.

The chain carries TRBV4-2 and TRBJ2-7, with TRBD2 identical over 8 bases. Germline trimming cut 4 bases from V and 7 bases from J; bases unmatched to any gene: 12. Germline values: CDR1 LGHNA, CDR2 YNFKEQ. The CDR3 is made up of 15 amino acids. The DNA for the CDR3 is TGTGCCAGCAGCCCGCGGGGGGACCCCCGGGGTGAGCAGTACTTC. It yields the protein CASSPRGDPRGEQYF.